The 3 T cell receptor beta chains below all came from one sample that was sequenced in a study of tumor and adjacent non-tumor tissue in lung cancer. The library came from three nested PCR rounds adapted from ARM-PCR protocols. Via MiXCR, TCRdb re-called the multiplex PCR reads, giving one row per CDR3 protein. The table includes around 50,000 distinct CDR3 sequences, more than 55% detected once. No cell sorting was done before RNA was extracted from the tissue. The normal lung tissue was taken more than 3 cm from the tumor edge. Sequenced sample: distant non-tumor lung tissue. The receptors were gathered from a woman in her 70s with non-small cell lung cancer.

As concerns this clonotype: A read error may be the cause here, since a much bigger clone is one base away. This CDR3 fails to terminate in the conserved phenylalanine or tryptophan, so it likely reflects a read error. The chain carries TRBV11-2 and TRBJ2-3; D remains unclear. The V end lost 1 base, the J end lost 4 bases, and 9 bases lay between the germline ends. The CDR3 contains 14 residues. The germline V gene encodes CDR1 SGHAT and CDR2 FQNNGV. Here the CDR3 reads CASSLGSSADTQYS. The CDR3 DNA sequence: TGTGCCAGCAGCTTAGGGTCTAGTGCAGATACGCAGTATTCT.

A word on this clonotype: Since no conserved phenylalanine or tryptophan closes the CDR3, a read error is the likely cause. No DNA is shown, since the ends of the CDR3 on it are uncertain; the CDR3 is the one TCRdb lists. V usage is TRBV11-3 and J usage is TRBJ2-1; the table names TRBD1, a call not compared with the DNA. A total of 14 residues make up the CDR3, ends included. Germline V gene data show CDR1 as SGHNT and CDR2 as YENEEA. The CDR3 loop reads CVSSLDTGDNELFL.

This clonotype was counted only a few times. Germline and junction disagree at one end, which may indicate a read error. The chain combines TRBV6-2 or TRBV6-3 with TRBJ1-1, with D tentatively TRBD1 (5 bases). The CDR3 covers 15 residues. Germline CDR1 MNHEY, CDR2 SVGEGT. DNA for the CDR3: TGTGCCTGCAGTTACATGGCAGGGAGGAACACTGAAGCTTTCTTT. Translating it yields CACSYMAGRNTEAFF.